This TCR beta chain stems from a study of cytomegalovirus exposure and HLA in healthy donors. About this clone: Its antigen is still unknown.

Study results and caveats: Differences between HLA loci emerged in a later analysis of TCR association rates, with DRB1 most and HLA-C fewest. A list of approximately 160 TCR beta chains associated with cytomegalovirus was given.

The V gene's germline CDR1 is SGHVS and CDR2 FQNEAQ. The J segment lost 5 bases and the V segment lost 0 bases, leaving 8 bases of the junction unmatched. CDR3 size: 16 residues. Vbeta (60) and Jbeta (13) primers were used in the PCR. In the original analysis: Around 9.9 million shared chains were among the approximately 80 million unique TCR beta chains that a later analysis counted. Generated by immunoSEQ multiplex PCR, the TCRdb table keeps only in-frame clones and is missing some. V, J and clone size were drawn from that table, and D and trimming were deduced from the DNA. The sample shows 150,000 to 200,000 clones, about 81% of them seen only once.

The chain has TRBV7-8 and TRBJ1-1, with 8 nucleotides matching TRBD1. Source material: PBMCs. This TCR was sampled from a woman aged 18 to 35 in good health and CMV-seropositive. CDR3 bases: TGTGCCAGCAGCTTAGCGCGAGACAGGGGAAGAACTGAAGCTTTCTTT. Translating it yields CASSLARDRGRTEAFF.